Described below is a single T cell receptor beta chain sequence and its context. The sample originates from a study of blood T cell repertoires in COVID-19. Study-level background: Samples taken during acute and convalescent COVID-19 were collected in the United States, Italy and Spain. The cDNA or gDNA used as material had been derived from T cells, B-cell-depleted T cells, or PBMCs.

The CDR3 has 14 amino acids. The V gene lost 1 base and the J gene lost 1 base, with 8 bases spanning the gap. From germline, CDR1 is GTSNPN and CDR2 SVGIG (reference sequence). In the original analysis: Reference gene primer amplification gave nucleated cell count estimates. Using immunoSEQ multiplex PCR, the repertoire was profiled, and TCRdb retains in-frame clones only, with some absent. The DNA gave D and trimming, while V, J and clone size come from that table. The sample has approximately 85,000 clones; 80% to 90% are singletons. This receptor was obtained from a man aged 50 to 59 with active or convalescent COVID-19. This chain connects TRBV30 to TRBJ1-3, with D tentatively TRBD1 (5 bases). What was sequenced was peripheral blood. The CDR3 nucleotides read TGTGCCTGGAGTGCCCAGGGATCTGGAAACACCATATATTTT. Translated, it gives CAWSAQGSGNTIYF.